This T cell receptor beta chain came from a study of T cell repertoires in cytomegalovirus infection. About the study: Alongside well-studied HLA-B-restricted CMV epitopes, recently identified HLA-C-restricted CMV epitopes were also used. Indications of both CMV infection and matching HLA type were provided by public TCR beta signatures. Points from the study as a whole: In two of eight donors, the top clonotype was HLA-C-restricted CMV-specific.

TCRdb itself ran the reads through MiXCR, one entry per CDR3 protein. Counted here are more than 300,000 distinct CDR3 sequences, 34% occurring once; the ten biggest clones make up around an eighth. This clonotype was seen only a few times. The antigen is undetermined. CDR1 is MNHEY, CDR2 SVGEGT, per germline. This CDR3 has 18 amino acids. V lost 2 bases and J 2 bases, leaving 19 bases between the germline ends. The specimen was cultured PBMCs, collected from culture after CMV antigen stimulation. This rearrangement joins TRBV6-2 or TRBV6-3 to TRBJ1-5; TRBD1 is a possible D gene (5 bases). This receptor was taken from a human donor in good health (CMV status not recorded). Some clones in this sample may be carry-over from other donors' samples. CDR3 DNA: TGTGCCAGCAGTTACAAGAGAGAACAGGCCCTTGGCAATCAGCCCCAGCATTTT. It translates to CASSYKREQALGNQPQHF.